The 22 T cell receptor beta chains in this list originate from one sample, sequenced in a study of blood T cell repertoires in COVID-19. Here immunoSEQ multiplex PCR was the method, and the copy in TCRdb shows in-frame clones only, minus some. The sample yields 70,000 or so clones, roughly 90% seen once. The sequenced sample was peripheral blood. The receptors stem from a man aged 45-65 years with acute or convalescent COVID-19.

The gene calls are TRBV4-1 and TRBJ2-1, with 7 bases that match TRBD1. Germline lookup yields CDR1 MGHRA and CDR2 YSYEKL. V lost 2 bases, J lost 5 bases, and 15 bases stayed unmatched. The CDR3 has 18 amino acids. CDR3 sequence: CASSQHTTGAPQNNEQFF. The DNA of the CDR3 is TGCGCCAGCAGCCAACATACTACAGGGGCCCCCCAGAACAATGAGCAGTTCTTC.

The rearrangement links TRBV6-4 to TRBJ2-3; D is perhaps TRBD2 (5 bases). The ends were cut back, 2 bases at V and 1 base at J, with 16 bases in the middle. Germline V gives CDR1 MRHNA, CDR2 SNTAGT. This CDR3 contains 17 residues. The CDR3 nucleotides are TGTGCCAGCAGTGACGACCTAGCTCCCCTGGGCACAGATACGCAGTATTTT. Translated, it gives CASSDDLAPLGTDTQYF.

The chain couples TRBV25-1 to TRBJ1-2, with 10 bases that match TRBD1. The V and J ends lost 1 base and 5 bases, in that order; junction bases with no gene match: 7. Germline V lookup: CDR1 MGHDK, CDR2 SYGVNS. The CDR3 covers 16 residues. In nucleotides, the CDR3 is TGTGCCAGCAGTGAATTTGGGGGACAGGGGTATTATGGCTACACCTTC. This codes for CASSEFGGQGYYGYTF.

The V gene is TRBV27, the J gene TRBJ2-2; 9 bases are a match to TRBD1. V shed 5 bases and J 6 bases; nucleotides not matched to a gene: 10. Germline loops: CDR1 MNHEY, CDR2 SMNVEV (reference sequence). CDR3 length: 16 residues. This chain's CDR3 is CASSTTGGSGPGELFF. The CDR3, as DNA: TGTGCCAGCAGTACGACAGGGGGATCGGGGCCCGGGGAGCTGTTTTTT.

The chain uses TRBV19 and TRBJ1-3; 10 nucleotides align to TRBD1. The CDR3 consists of 15 residues. Losses at the gene ends were 8 bases for V and 3 bases for J; bases not matched to a gene: 7. Looked up from germline, CDR1 is LNHDA and CDR2 is SQIVND (reference sequence). CDR3 sequence: CASFSDRGLGNTIYF. The CDR3 bases are TGTGCCAGTTTTTCCGACAGGGGGCTTGGAAACACCATATATTTT.

The J gene is TRBJ1-2, the V gene TRBV10-3; 10 bases align to TRBD1. V dropped 3 bases and J dropped 6; count of bases not matched to a gene: 7. The CDR3 loop spans 15 amino acids. Germline CDR1 is ENHRY and CDR2 is SYGVKD. This chain's CDR3 is CAISDTGTGVNGYTF. The DNA for the CDR3 is TGTGCCATCAGTGACACCGGGACAGGGGTCAATGGCTACACCTTC.

This clone has just a few counts. The chain carries TRBV11-2 and TRBJ2-3; no clear D gene. The CDR3 loop spans 12 amino acids. V was cut by 10 bases and J by 5 bases, with 13 bases left in between. Germline V lookup: CDR1 SGHAT, CDR2 FQNNGV. CDR3 amino acids: CATTKSGDTQYF. The CDR3 coding sequence is TGTGCCACGACGAAATCGGGAGATACGCAGTATTTT.

The genes are TRBV7-6 and TRBJ2-1, with D unresolved. Germline CDR1 is SGHVS and CDR2 is FNYEAQ. The CDR3 runs to 14 residues. V lost 5 bases to trimming and J lost 4 bases, with 12 bases between them. Here the CDR3 DNA reads TGTGCCAGCAGCAGCGATCCCTCTTACAATGAGCAGTTCTTC. Translation: CASSSDPSYNEQFF. The whole variable domain, filled in from reference TRBV7-6 and TRBJ2-1, reads GAGVSQSPRYKVTKRGQDVALRCDPISGHVSLYWYRQALGQGPEFLTYFNYEAQQDKSGLPNDRFSAERPEGSISTLTIQRTEQRDSAMYRCASSSDPSYNEQFFGPGTRLTVL.

The rearrangement joins TRBV9 to TRBJ1-1, with D possibly matching TRBD1 (5 bases). CDR3 size: 14 residues. The V gene lost 0 bases and the J gene lost 2 bases, with 8 bases spanning the gap. CDR1 is SGDLS and CDR2 is YYNGEE in the germline V gene. CDR3 protein: CASSVAGGNTEAFF. The CDR3 bases are TGTGCCAGCAGCGTAGCCGGGGGTAACACTGAAGCTTTCTTT.

The genes are TRBV18 and TRBJ1-4; maybe TRBD1 (6 bases). The germline V gene has CDR1 KGHSH and CDR2 LQKENI. This CDR3 region has 14 residues. V was clipped by 4 bases and J by 4 bases, with 10 bases between them. Written as DNA, the CDR3 is TGTGCCAGCTCACTGGACAGCATTAATGAAAAACTGTTTTTT. Protein sequence: CASSLDSINEKLFF.

The chain combines TRBV27 with TRBJ2-3; a weak D match, TRBD1 (5 bases). This CDR3 region has 15 residues. V lost 1 base and J 4 bases, leaving 12 bases between the germline ends. CDR1 and CDR2 from the germline V gene are MNHEY and SMNVEV (reference sequence). The CDR3 loop is CASSLWAGSADTQYF. The CDR3 DNA reads TGTGCCAGCAGTTTATGGGCAGGGTCGGCAGATACGCAGTATTTT.

The V call is TRBV18, the J call TRBJ2-2; 12 positions match TRBD2. Germline CDR1 is KGHSH and CDR2 is LQKENI. With 4 bases clipped from V and 5 bases from J, the junction kept 8 bases outside the gene matches. CDR3 size: 17 residues. The CDR3 loop reads CASSLRTGTSGTGELFF. The CDR3 DNA follows: TGTGCCAGCTCACTCCGGACAGGGACTAGCGGGACCGGGGAGCTGTTTTTT.

This sequence joins TRBV6-5 and TRBJ1-1, with D hard to call. This CDR3 region has 13 residues. In germline, CDR1 is MNHEY, CDR2 SVGAGI. Trimming removed 8 bases at V and 1 base at J, with 11 bases between. CDR3 sequence: CASSGDPNTEAFF. As DNA, the CDR3 is TGTGCCAGCTCGGGTGACCCGAACACTGAAGCTTTCTTT.

The V call is TRBV12-5, the J call TRBJ1-2, with a weak D call TRBD1 (6 bases). The CDR3 totals 15 residues. CDR1 is LGHNT, CDR2 FRNRAP, per germline. V was pared by 5 bases and J by 4 bases, with 17 bases between. This CDR3 is CASGGNRESRYGYTF. In DNA, the CDR3 is TGTGCTAGTGGTGGAAACAGGGAAAGCCGCTATGGCTACACCTTC.

The genes are TRBV7-9 and TRBJ2-7, with 8 nucleotides matching TRBD2. Germline trimming cut 5 bases from V and 6 bases from J; bases unmatched to any gene: 15. The germline V gene encodes CDR1 SEHNR and CDR2 FQNEAQ (reference sequence). The CDR3 has 16 residues. This chain's CDR3 is CASSPGPHSGIGEQYF. The CDR3, as DNA: TGTGCCAGCAGCCCCGGCCCTCATAGCGGGATTGGCGAGCAGTACTTC.

The gene calls are TRBV2 and TRBJ1-6; TRBD1 matches at 10 bases. Unmatched junction bases numbered 6, after V lost 4 bases and J lost 9 bases. CDR1 is SNHLY, CDR2 FYNNEI, per germline. CDR3 length: 15 residues. This CDR3 reads CASSGDRGRISPLHF. The CDR3 DNA reads as TGTGCCAGCAGTGGAGACAGGGGGCGCATTTCACCCCTCCACTTT.

The rearrangement uses TRBV3-1 (or the pseudogene TRBV3-2) and TRBJ1-2, with TRBD1 as a possible D gene (6 bases). Germline CDR1 is LGHDT and CDR2 is YNNKEL (reference sequence). The CDR3 extends over 15 amino acids. V dropped 3 bases and J dropped 8 bases, with 19 bases sitting between them. The CDR3 loop is CASSQYPQGLDGYTF. The CDR3 nucleotides read TGTGCCAGCAGCCAGTACCCACAGGGATTGGACGGCTACACCTTC.

The chain carries TRBV6-1 and TRBJ2-7; 7 bases match TRBD2. Per germline, CDR1 MNHNS and CDR2 SASEGT. V trimming: 2 bases; J trimming: 2 bases; junction bases outside the gene matches: 6. The CDR3 runs to 15 residues. The CDR3 region is CASSELSGSAYEQYV. CDR3 nucleotide sequence: TGTGCCAGCAGTGAACTTAGCGGGTCCGCCTACGAGCAGTACGTC.

CDR3 residues: CASSPGTAGELFF. The CDR3 nucleotides are TGCGCCAGCAGCCCCGGGACAGCCGGGGAGCTGTTTTTT. This rearrangement joins TRBV4-1 to TRBJ2-2; 7 bases map to TRBD1. In germline, CDR1 is MGHRA, CDR2 YSYEKL. Trimming at V came to 4 bases and at J to 6 bases, leaving 2 bases not matched to a gene. The CDR3 is 13 residues long.

The V and J genes are TRBV7-2 and TRBJ2-2, with 12 bases aligning to TRBD2. J gave up 6 bases and V 4 bases, and 6 bases lay outside the gene matches. Germline lookup yields CDR1 SGHTA and CDR2 FQGNSA. The CDR3 extends over 16 amino acids. The CDR3 nucleotides are TGTGCCAGCAGCTCTCTAGCGGGGGGGGCCTCCGGGGAGCTGTTTTTT. Its translation is CASSSLAGGASGELFF.

The chain uses TRBV5-1 and TRBJ2-5, with a possible D match to TRBD1 (6 bases). CDR3 size: 14 residues. Germline-derived CDR1 and CDR2 are SGHRS and YFSETQ. The V end was cut by 1 base, the J end by 3 bases, with 10 bases between. CDR3 DNA: TGCGCCAGCAGCTTGCGGGACATTAAAGAGACCCAGTACTTC. It encodes CASSLRDIKETQYF.

CDR3 amino acids: CSALTSGGGETQYF. The DNA of the CDR3 is TGCAGCGCGCTCACCTCCGGGGGGGGTGAGACCCAGTACTTC. The V call is TRBV29-1, the J call TRBJ2-5; 8 bases match TRBD2. The CDR3 consists of 14 residues. Germline-derived CDR1 and CDR2 are SQVTM and ANQGSEA. The junction had 12 bases not matched to a gene; V was cut back by 7 bases and J by 5 bases.